This note documents a single T cell receptor (beta chain) sequence. At least ten counts were recorded for this clonotype. The antigen it recognizes is unknown. No qualities accompany the bases; no much larger clone lies one base away. Sequencer: Illumina HiSeq 2500. Quantitative 5'-RACE with molecular barcodes was used to prepare TCR beta libraries. In the source study's methods: Disease-linked TCR variants were identified with a new computational method built on a probabilistic model of VDJ rearrangement. TCRdb trimmed public reads at Q25 via fastp, called clones via MiXCR and kept in-frame beta chains. All rows with the same CDR3 protein become a single entry with the most common DNA and genes. V and J calls and clone size were set by TCRdb, not the authors. Here the sample has 150,000 to 200,000 distinct CDR3 sequences; 15% to 20% occur a single time. 4.3% of the sample comes from the top ten. V lost 5 bases and J lost 6 bases, and the count of bases not matched to a germline gene is 11. CDR1 and CDR2 are read off the germline V gene as WSHSY and SAAADI. The CDR3 contains 15 residues, cysteine and phenylalanine counted. The sequence is cut down to CDR3 DNA, 45 bases in frame from base 1.

The data belong to a study of CD8 T cells in ankylosing spondylitis (dated by TCRdb to about 2017). In terms of the full investigation: To find TCR variants linked to disease, the study profiled T cell receptor beta repertoires in ankylosing spondylitis patients and healthy donors. The whole study cohort included under 140 healthy donors and 20 to 25 ankylosing spondylitis patients. Peripheral blood was sampled, and synovial fluid was additionally collected from ankylosing spondylitis patients. Study-level results and caveats: The disease-linked clones showed a CD8+ phenotype and occurred at relatively low frequencies in peripheral blood. A TCR beta motif of seven or eight highly homologous amino acid variants appeared characteristic of blood from ankylosing spondylitis patients. Some TCR beta motif variants had previously been reported in synovial fluid and blood of reactive arthritis patients, which suggested common disease-initiation mechanisms. The disease-linked clones were reported as significantly enriched in matched synovial fluid samples from ankylosing spondylitis patients.

This TCR was sampled from a male donor under 30 with ankylosing spondylitis or in good health (not recorded which). Donor details come from another sample of the same person, matched by shared clones. Material for sequencing was blood, either unsorted or a sorted T cell fraction (not recorded which). The rearrangement joined TRBV10-2 to TRBJ2-3, with TRBD2 identical over 7 junction bases. The nucleotide sequence reads TGCGCCAGCAGTCTGTCTAGCGGAGGGACGGATACGCAGTATTTT. It translates to CASSLSSGGTDTQYF.